The 20 T cell receptor beta chains listed next were all sequenced from one sample in a study of shared clonotypes between healthy human individuals. Profiling relied on immunoSEQ multiplex PCR, and the TCRdb table lists in-frame clones only, not all of them. The data contain 950,000 to 1,100,000 clones, around 78% of them singletons. Sequenced sample: memory CD4+ T cells from PBMCs. The subset denotes: CD45RA-negative fraction. These receptors originate from a man between 18 and 29 years old in good health. Some clones in this sample may be carry-over from other donors' samples.

J is TRBJ1-2 and V is TRBV7-8; no clear D. Germline lookup yields CDR1 SGHVS and CDR2 FQNEAQ. This CDR3 comprises 16 residues. The V end was cut by 4 bases, the J end by 0 bases, with 15 bases between. Here the CDR3 reads CASSSGRNLPNYGYTF. The CDR3, as DNA: TGTGCCAGCAGCTCCGGACGGAACCTCCCTAACTATGGCTACACCTTC.

The genes are TRBV2 and TRBJ1-5; a possible D gene is TRBD1 (5 bases). Between the trimmed V and J ends, which lost 5 bases and 2 bases, there was a span of 13 bases. The CDR3 sequence is 15 residues long. Germline V gene data show CDR1 as SNHLY and CDR2 as FYNNEI. The CDR3 DNA reads TGTGCCAGCAGTCCCCTTATGGGGGGCAATCAGCCCCAGCATTTT. It codes for CASSPLMGGNQPQHF.

As for this clone: This specimen includes other DNA sequences encoding the same CDR3. The genes are TRBV5-1 and TRBJ2-7; 7 nucleotides align to TRBD2. V was clipped by 4 bases and J by 1 base; unmatched bases: 8. The CDR3 is 15 amino acids. Germline V CDR1 and CDR2: SGHRS, YFSETQ. The CDR3 loop is CASSVTGLRSYEQYF. CDR3 DNA: TGCGCCAGCAGCGTTACGGGACTAAGGTCCTACGAGCAGTACTTC.

The chain joins TRBV4-2 to TRBJ2-2; no firm D call. Germline lookup yields CDR1 LGHNA and CDR2 YNFKEQ. The V end lost 2 bases, the J end lost 5 bases, and 12 bases lay between the germline ends. The CDR3 covers 15 residues. The CDR3 loop reads CASSQSGGWTGELFF. CDR3 DNA: TGTGCCAGCAGCCAATCGGGTGGATGGACCGGGGAGCTGTTTTTT.

The V and J genes are TRBV28 and TRBJ1-1; D not certain. Germline-derived CDR1 and CDR2 are MDHEN and SYDVKM. The CDR3 has 13 amino acids. Trimming pared 5 bases from V and 5 bases from J, leaving 12 bases between. The CDR3 DNA reads TGTGCCAGCAGTACCGGAGGGTGGACTGAAGCTTTCTTT. Translating it yields CASSTGGWTEAFF.

The rearrangement links TRBV7-8 to TRBJ2-2; TRBD2 matches at 13 bases. This CDR3 region has 18 residues. After removal of 2 bases from V and 2 bases from J, the junction contained 5 bases not matched to a gene. Germline CDR1 and CDR2: SGHVS and FQNEAQ. The CDR3 DNA reads as TGTGCCAGCAGCTTAAGGACTAGCGGGAGAACAAACACCGGGGAGCTGTTTTTT. Translation: CASSLRTSGRTNTGELFF.

The J gene is TRBJ2-1, the V gene TRBV10-3; 8 bases match TRBD2. CDR3 length equals 14 residues. V gave up 7 bases and J gave up 0 bases; unmatched junction bases: 2. Germline CDR1 ENHRY, CDR2 SYGVKD. The CDR3 loop is CAITSGSSYNEQFF. DNA of the CDR3: TGTGCCATCACAAGCGGGAGCTCCTACAATGAGCAGTTCTTC.

The rearrangement links TRBV7-6 to TRBJ2-1; D may be TRBD2 (6 bases). This CDR3 spans 15 amino acids. CDR1 and CDR2 (germline): SGHVS, FNYEAQ. Trimming pared 5 bases from V and 8 bases from J, leaving 19 bases between. The CDR3 DNA sequence: TGTGCCAGCAGCCAGATGGGGGGAGTAGGGGATGAGCAGTTCTTC. It codes for CASSQMGGVGDEQFF.

The table lists this clone with a few counts. The chain carries TRBV5-6 and TRBJ2-3; D is unclear. The CDR3 contains 13 residues. CDR1 SGHDT and CDR2 YYEEEE come from the germline V gene. The ends were cut back, 2 bases at V and 2 bases at J, with 6 bases in the middle. This CDR3 is CASSFRFTDTQYF. The CDR3 coding sequence is TGTGCCAGCAGCTTTAGATTCACAGATACGCAGTATTTT.

The chain has TRBV2 and TRBJ2-2; 8 nucleotides align to TRBD1. The CDR3 loop spans 16 amino acids. The trim removed 4 bases at V and 0 bases at J, leaving 4 bases unmatched. Germline CDR1 SNHLY, CDR2 FYNNEI. CDR3 residues: CASSGLQGANTGELFF. The CDR3 DNA sequence: TGTGCCAGCAGTGGTTTACAGGGGGCGAACACCGGGGAGCTGTTTTTT.

This chain joins TRBV18 and TRBJ2-7; tentative D call: TRBD2 (6 bases). Germline V CDR1 and CDR2: KGHSH, LQKENI. Trimming cost V 5 bases and J 0 bases, with 14 bases left between them. The CDR3 extends over 15 amino acids. The CDR3 DNA sequence: TGTGCCAGCTCAAATGGCGGGATCCTCTCCTACGAGCAGTACTTC. Its translation: CASSNGGILSYEQYF.

The V call is TRBV29-1, the J call TRBJ2-1; D might be TRBD1 (5 bases). The CDR3 covers 15 residues. The V and J ends lost 2 bases and 5 bases respectively, with 16 bases between them. Germline V lookup: CDR1 SQVTM, CDR2 ANQGSEA. CDR3 in DNA: TGCAGCGTTGAAAAGGGGCAGGGCCGAAACAATGAGCAGTTCTTC. It codes for CSVEKGQGRNNEQFF.

This rearrangement joins TRBV28 to TRBJ2-1; 7 bases match TRBD1. The CDR3 runs to 14 residues. CDR1 MDHEN and CDR2 SYDVKM come from the germline V gene. V gave up 4 bases and J gave up 0 bases; unmatched junction bases: 0. The CDR3 reads CASSWDSSYNEQFF. CDR3 nucleotides: TGTGCCAGCAGTTGGGACAGCTCCTACAATGAGCAGTTCTTC.

This clone was observed a few times. The chain employs TRBV7-9 and TRBJ2-1; possible D gene TRBD2, 6 bases. CDR1 is SEHNR, CDR2 FQNEAQ, per germline (reference sequence). With 8 bases removed from V and 5 bases from J, the gap between germline ends came to 16 bases. This CDR3 region has 14 residues. The CDR3, as DNA: TGTGCCAGCCTGCTTGGGGGGTTCGACAATGAGCAGTTCTTC. It encodes CASLLGGFDNEQFF.

The J gene is TRBJ2-4, the V gene TRBV6-6; D is perhaps TRBD1 or TRBD2 (7 bases each). This CDR3 has 14 residues. The V and J ends lost 9 bases and 2 bases respectively, with 14 bases between them. Germline V gene sequence: CDR1 MNHNY, CDR2 SVGAGI (reference sequence). In DNA form, the CDR3 reads TGTGCCAGTGAGCAGGGGGGGTCCAAAAACATTCAGTACTTC. It yields the protein CASEQGGSKNIQYF.

The chain combines TRBV11-2 with TRBJ2-7; no definite D call. Germline assignment: CDR1 SGHAT and CDR2 FQNNGV. CDR3 length equals 10 residues. V was shortened by 10 bases and J by 0 bases, with 4 bases between the two germline ends. The CDR3: CATGSYEQYF. The CDR3 bases are TGTGCCACCGGCTCCTACGAGCAGTACTTC.

This chain joins TRBV4-1 and TRBJ2-5; 11 nucleotides match TRBD2. The V and J ends lost 4 bases and 4 bases, in that order; junction bases with no gene match: 11. From germline, CDR1 is MGHRA and CDR2 YSYEKL. CDR3 size: 17 residues. In DNA, the CDR3 is TGCGCCAGCAGCCCCCCACTAGCGGGAGTTGGGCGAGAGACCCAGTACTTC. This encodes CASSPPLAGVGRETQYF.

The V gene is TRBV20-1, the J gene TRBJ2-7, with 8 bases matching TRBD1. The germline CDR1 and CDR2 sequences are DFQATT and SNEGSKA (reference sequence). Unmatched junction bases numbered 3, after V lost 5 bases and J lost 9 bases. There are 10 residues in the CDR3. This CDR3 reads CSASGGGQYF. CDR3 DNA: TGCAGTGCTTCAGGGGGCGGGCAGTACTTC.

This chain joins TRBV5-1 and TRBJ2-4, with 10 bases fitting TRBD1. After removal of 0 bases from V and 8 bases from J, the junction contained 20 bases not matched to a gene. The CDR3 covers 20 residues. CDR1 and CDR2 (germline): SGHRS, YFSETQ. CDR3 amino acids: CASSLGVVVSGQGRNDIQYF. Here the CDR3 DNA reads TGCGCCAGCAGCTTGGGGGTGGTGGTATCGGGACAGGGGCGAAATGACATTCAGTACTTC.

Only one count was recorded for this clone. The chain uses TRBV5-6 and TRBJ1-2, with 11 bases fitting TRBD1. Germline-derived CDR1 and CDR2 are SGHDT and YYEEEE. V trimming: 2 bases; J trimming: 6 bases; junction bases outside the gene matches: 9. This CDR3 contains 16 residues. The CDR3 coding sequence is TGTGCCAGCAGCTTCCCGGGACAGGGGGGAATGAATGGCTACACCTTC. Translated: CASSFPGQGGMNGYTF.